This TCR beta chain was retrieved from a study of OX40 agonist ivuxolimab in advanced cancers. Study summary: Patients received the agonistic anti-OX40 (CD134) antibody ivuxolimab. While on treatment, patients had intravenous ivuxolimab at 0.01 to 10 mg/kg every 2 weeks.

The study, taken as a whole, reports: Among patients with partial responses at 0.1-3.0 mg/kg, clonal expansion was among the lowest.

With regard to this clone: Its cognate antigen is unknown.

Trimming took off 0 bases at V and 1 base at J, with 10 bases between the two ends. This CDR3 has 16 residues. The germline gives CDR1 SGHRS, CDR2 YFSETQ. The method was immunoSEQ multiplex PCR; TCRdb's version includes in-frame clones alone and lacks a portion of them. The data contain more than 100,000 clones, about 93% of them seen just once; the ten biggest clones take up approximately 0.93%. This chain connects TRBV5-1 to TRBJ2-2; D is unclear. Sequenced material: CD4+ or CD8+ T cells sorted from blood, taken in a trial of the OX40 agonist ivuxolimab. The receptor was isolated from an adult with an advanced solid tumor such as melanoma, head and neck, liver or kidney cancer. CDR3 bases: TGCGCCAGCAGCTTGGCCGGATCAGGGAACACCGGGGAGCTGTTTTTT. Translated: CASSLAGSGNTGELFF.